The source of this TCR beta chain is a study of blood T cell repertoires in COVID-19 (dated by TCRdb to 2018 to 2021). Concerning the study at large: Samples covering the acute and convalescent phases of COVID-19 were provided by collaborators in the United States, Italy and Spain. Where HLA class I and class II types were available, the types were taken from metadata supplied by the sample provider, not from assay-based typing. Deeply sampled blood TCRbeta repertoires from subjects exposed to, actively infected with, or recovered from COVID-19 were included in the dataset. A freely available public database, intended as a resource for researchers studying the immune response to SARS-CoV-2, is where the repertoires were released. Sample metadata almost always included a de-identified subject ID, COVID-19 status, age in years and sex. The prospective study material was composed of cDNA or gDNA derived from T cells, B-cell-depleted T cells, or PBMCs. The samples were drawn from the first 160 participants of the ongoing ImmuneRACE study and from some 1,300 subjects provided by 6 global collaborators.

Trimmed from V: 6 bases; trimmed from J: 1 base; junction bases lacking a gene match: 4. CDR1 is given as SQVTM and CDR2 as ANQGSEA, both from the germline V gene. Taken from cysteine to phenylalanine, the CDR3 has 14 residues. Only the CDR3 DNA is retained, 42 bases long and in frame from the first base. Each collaborating institution followed its own protocols to collect whole blood in K2EDTA tubes. For TCRbeta analysis, collaborators shipped samples in one of three forms: frozen whole blood, isolated PBMCs, or DNA extracted from either of those sample types. Study-wide findings and limitations: How much clinical and demographic metadata was included differed by source and by participant, and the metadata was provided uncurated.

Comments on this clone: Its antigen target is currently unknown. Base qualities are not provided; no much larger clone lies one nucleotide away.

TCRbeta CDR3 regions were amplified from genomic DNA using the immunoSEQ Assay, a bias-controlled multiplex PCR. From the authors' description of their analysis: Nucleated cell counts per sample were estimated from amplification of reference gene primers within the assay. To quantify the absolute abundance of each unique TCRbeta CDR3 rearrangement, sequence reads were collapsed and filtered. Productive Simpson clonality was computed per sample as the square root of Simpson's diversity index over productive rearrangements. TCRdb limited this immuneACCESS table to in-frame rearrangements with V and J called. A share of clones is missing; checked studies link under half to unresolved V genes, and the rest is unexplained. The V and J calls and clone size come from that table; D and trimming were worked out from the DNA. The table for this sample lists about 190,000 clones; about 85% of them were counted only once. Jointly, the top ten make up 1.1% of the sample.

Material for sequencing was peripheral blood. The chain is assembled from TRBV29-1 and TRBJ2-5; 11 middle bases align to TRBD2. The sequence was collected from a man aged 30 to 39 with acute or convalescent COVID-19. The CDR3 region: CSVLTSGAQETQYF. The DNA sequence reads TGCAGCGTGCTGACTAGCGGGGCCCAAGAGACCCAGTACTTC. Supplemented by the reference TRBV29-1 and TRBJ2-5 proteins around the CDR3, the complete variable domain is SAVISQKPSRDICQRGTSLTIQCQVDSQVTMMFWYRQQPGQSLTLIATANQGSEATYESGFVIDKFPISRPNLTFSTLTVSNMSPEDSSIYLCSVLTSGAQETQYFGPGTRLLVL.